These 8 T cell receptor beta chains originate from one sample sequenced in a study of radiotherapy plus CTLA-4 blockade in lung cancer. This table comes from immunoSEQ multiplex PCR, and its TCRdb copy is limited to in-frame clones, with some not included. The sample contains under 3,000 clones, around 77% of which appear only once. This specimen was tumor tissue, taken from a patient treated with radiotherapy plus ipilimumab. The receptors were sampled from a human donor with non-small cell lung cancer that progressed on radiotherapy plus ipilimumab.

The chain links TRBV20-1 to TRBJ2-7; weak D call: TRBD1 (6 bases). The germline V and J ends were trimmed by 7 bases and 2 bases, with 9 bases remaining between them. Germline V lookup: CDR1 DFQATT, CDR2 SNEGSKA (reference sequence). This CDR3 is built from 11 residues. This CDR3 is CSVQGTYEQYF. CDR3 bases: TGCAGTGTACAGGGTACCTACGAGCAGTACTTC.

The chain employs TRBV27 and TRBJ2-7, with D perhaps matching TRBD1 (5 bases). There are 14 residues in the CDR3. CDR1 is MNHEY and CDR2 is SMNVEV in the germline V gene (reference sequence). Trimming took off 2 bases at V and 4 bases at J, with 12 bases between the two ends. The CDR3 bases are TGTGCCAGCAGTTTAAATACCGACAGTTACGAGCAGTACTTC. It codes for CASSLNTDSYEQYF.

The CDR3 DNA sequence: TGTGCCAGCAGCCCGGGGGAGGGGGCGCAGAGCACCGGGGAGCTGTTTTTT. Amino acid sequence: CASSPGEGAQSTGELFF. V gene TRBV11-3 combines with J gene TRBJ2-2, with D perhaps assigned TRBD1 or TRBD2 (7 bases each). The CDR3 runs to 17 residues. V was trimmed by 5 bases and J by 4 bases, leaving 20 bases between them. CDR1 is SGHNT, CDR2 YENEEA, per germline.

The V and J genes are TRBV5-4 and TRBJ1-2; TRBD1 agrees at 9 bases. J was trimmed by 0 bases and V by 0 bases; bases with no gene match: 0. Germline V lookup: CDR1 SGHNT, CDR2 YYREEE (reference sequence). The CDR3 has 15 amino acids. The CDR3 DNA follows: TGTGCCAGCAGCTTGGGACAGGGGGCTAACTATGGCTACACCTTC. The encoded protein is CASSLGQGANYGYTF.

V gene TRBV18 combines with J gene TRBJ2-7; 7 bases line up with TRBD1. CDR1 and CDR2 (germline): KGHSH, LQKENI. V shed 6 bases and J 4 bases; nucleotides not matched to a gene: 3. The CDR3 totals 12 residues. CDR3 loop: CASSPTGYEQYF. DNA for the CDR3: TGTGCCAGCTCCCCGACAGGGTACGAGCAGTACTTC. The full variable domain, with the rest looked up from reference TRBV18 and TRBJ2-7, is NAGVMQNPRHLVRRRGQEARLRCSPMKGHSHVYWYRQLPEEGLKFMVYLQKENIIDESGMPKERFSAEFPKEGPSILRIQQVVRGDSAAYFCASSPTGYEQYFGPGTRLTVT.

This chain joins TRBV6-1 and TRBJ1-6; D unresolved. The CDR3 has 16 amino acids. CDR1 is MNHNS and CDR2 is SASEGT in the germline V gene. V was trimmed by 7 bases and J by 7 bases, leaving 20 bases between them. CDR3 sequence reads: CASIDRSSKRNSPLHF. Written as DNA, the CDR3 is TGTGCCAGCATTGATCGCAGTAGTAAAAGAAATTCACCCCTCCACTTT.

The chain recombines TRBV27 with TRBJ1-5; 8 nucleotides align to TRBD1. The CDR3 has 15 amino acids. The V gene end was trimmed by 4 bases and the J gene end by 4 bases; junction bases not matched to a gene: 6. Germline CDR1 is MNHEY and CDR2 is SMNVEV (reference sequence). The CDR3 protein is CASSSSRQGNQPQHF. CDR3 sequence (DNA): TGTGCCAGCAGTTCATCGAGACAGGGGAATCAGCCCCAGCATTTT.

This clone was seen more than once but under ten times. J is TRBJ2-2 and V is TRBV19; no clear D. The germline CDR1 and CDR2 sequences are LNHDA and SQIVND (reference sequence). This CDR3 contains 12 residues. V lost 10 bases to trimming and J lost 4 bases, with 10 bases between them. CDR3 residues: CATEAVTGELFF. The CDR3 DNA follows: TGTGCCACTGAGGCGGTCACCGGGGAGCTGTTTTTT.